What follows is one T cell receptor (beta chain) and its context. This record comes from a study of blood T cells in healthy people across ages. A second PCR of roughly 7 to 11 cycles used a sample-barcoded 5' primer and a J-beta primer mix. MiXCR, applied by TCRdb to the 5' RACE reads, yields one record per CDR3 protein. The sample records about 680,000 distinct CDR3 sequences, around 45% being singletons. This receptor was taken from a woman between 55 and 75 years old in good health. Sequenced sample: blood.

The CDR3 sequence: CASSFQWRLAKNIQYF. CDR3 coding DNA: TGTGCCAGCAGTTTCCAGTGGCGACTAGCCAAAAACATTCAGTACTTC. The V call is TRBV28, the J call TRBJ2-4; D not resolved. Germline CDR1 reads MDHEN; CDR2 reads SYDVKM. This CDR3 comprises 16 residues. Trimming left V 3 bases short and J 0 bases short, with 12 bases between.